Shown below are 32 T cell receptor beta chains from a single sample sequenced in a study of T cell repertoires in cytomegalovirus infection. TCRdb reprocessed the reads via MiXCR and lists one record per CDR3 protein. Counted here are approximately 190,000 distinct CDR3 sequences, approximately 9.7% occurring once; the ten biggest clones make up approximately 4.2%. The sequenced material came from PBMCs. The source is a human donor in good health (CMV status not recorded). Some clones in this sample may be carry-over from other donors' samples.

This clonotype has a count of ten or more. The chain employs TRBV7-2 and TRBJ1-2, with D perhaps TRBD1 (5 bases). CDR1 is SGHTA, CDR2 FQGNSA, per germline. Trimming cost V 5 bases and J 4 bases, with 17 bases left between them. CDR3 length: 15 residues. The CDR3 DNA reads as TGTGCCAGCAGCCCGGCGGGGCAGCCAGGCTATGGCTACACCTTC. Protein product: CASSPAGQPGYGYTF.

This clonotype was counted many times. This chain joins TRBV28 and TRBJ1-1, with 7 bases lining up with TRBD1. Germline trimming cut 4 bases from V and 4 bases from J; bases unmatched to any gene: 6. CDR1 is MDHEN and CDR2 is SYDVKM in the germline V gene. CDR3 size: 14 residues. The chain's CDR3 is CASSSEGASTEAFF. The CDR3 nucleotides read TGTGCCAGCAGTTCCGAGGGGGCGAGCACTGAAGCTTTCTTT.

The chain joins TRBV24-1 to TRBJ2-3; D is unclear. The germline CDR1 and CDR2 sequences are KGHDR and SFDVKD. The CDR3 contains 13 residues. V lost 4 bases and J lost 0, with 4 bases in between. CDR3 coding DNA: TGTGCCACCAGTGAGGGGAGCACAGATACGCAGTATTTT. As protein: CATSEGSTDTQYF.

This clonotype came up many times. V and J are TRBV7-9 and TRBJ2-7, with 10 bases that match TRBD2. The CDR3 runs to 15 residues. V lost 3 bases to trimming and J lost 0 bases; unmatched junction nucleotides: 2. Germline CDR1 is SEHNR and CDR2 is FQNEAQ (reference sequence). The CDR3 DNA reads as TGTGCCAGCAGCTTTAGCGGGAGGAGCTCCTACGAGCAGTACTTC. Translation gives CASSFSGRSSYEQYF. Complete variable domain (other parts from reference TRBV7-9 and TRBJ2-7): DTGVSQNPRHKITKRGQNVTFRCDPISEHNRLYWYRQTLGQGPEFLTYFQNEAQLEKSRLLSDRFSAERPKGSFSTLEIQRTEQGDSAMYLCASSFSGRSSYEQYFGPGTRLTVT.

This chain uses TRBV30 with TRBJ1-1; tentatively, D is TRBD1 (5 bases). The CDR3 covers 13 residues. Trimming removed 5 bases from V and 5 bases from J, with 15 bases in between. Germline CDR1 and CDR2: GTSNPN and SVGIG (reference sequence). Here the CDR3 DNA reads TGTGCCTGGCGCATCAGGGTAGGAACTGAAGCTTTCTTT. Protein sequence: CAWRIRVGTEAFF. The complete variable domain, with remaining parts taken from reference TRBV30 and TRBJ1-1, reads SQTIHQWPATLVQPVGSPLSLECTVEGTSNPNLYWYRQAAGRGLQLLFYSVGIGQISSEVPQNLSASRPQDRQFILSSKKLLLSDSGFYLCAWRIRVGTEAFFGQGTRLTVV.

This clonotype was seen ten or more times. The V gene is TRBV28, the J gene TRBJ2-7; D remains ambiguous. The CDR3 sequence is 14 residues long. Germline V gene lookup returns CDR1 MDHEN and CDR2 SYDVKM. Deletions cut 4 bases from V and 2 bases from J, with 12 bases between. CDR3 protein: CASSSGIPPYEQYF. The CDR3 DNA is TGTGCCAGCAGTTCGGGCATCCCACCCTACGAGCAGTACTTC.

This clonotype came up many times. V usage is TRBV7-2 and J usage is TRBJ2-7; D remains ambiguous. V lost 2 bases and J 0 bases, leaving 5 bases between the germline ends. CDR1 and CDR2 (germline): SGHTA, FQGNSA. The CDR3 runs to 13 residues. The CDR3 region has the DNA TGTGCCAGCAGCTTACCTCGCTCCTACGAGCAGTACTTC. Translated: CASSLPRSYEQYF.

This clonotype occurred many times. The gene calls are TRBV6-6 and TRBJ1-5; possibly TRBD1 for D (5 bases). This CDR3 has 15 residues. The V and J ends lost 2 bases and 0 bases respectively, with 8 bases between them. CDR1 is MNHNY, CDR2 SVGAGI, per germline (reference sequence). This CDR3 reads CASSYLGPSNQPQHF. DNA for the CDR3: TGTGCCAGCAGTTACCTGGGACCTAGCAATCAGCCCCAGCATTTT.

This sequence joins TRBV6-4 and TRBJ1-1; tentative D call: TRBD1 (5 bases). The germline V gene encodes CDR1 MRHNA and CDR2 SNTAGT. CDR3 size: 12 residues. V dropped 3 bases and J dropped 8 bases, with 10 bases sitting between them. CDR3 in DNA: TGTGCCAGCAGTGAAAACTGGGACGAAGCTTTCTTT. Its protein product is CASSENWDEAFF.

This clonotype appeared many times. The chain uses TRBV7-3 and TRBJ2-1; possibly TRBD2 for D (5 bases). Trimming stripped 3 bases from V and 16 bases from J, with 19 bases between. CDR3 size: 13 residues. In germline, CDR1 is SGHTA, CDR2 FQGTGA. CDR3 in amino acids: CASSFDLVGDIFF. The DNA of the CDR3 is TGTGCCAGCAGCTTCGATCTAGTGGGAGATATTTTCTTC.

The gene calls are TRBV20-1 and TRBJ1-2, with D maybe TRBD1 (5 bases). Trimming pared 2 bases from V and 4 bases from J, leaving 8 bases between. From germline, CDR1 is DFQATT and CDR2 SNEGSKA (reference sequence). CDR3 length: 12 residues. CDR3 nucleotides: TGCAGTGCTAGAATGGGGGGCTATGGCTACACCTTC. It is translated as CSARMGGYGYTF.

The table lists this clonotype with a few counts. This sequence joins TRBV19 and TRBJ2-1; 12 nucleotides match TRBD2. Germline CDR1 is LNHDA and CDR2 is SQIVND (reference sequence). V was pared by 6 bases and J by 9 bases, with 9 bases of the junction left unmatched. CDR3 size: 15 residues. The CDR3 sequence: CASRLAGGFYAEQFF. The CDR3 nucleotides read TGTGCCAGTAGACTAGCGGGGGGTTTTTATGCTGAGCAGTTCTTC.

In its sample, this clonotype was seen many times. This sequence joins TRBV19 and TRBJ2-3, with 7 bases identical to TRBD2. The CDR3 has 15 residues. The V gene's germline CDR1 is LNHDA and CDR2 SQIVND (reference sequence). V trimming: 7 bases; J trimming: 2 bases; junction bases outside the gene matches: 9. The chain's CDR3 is CASTVSGFYTDTQYF. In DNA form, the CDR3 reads TGTGCCAGTACCGTTAGCGGGTTCTACACAGATACGCAGTATTTT. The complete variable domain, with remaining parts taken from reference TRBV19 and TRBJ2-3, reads DGGITQSPKYLFRKEGQNVTLSCEQNLNHDAMYWYRQDPGQGLRLIYYSQIVNDFQKGDIAEGYSVSREKKESFPLTVTSAQKNPTAFYLCASTVSGFYTDTQYFGPGTRLTVL.

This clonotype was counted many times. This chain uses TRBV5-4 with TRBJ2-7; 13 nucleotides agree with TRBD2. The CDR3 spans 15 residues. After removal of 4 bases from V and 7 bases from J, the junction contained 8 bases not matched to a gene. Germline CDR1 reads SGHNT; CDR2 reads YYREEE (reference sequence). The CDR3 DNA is TGTGCCAGCAGCCTCGGACTAGCGGGAGTTGGGGAGCAGTACTTC. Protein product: CASSLGLAGVGEQYF.

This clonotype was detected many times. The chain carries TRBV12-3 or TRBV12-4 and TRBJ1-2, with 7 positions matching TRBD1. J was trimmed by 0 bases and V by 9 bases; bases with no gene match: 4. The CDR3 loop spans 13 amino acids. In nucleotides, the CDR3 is TGTGCCAGTTACAGGGGCACTAACTATGGCTACACCTTC. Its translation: CASYRGTNYGYTF.

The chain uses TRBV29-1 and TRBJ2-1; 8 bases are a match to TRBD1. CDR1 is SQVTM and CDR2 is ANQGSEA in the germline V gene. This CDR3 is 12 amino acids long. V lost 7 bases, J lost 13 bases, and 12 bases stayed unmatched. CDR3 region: CSGGQGGSGQFF. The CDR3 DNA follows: TGCAGCGGTGGACAGGGAGGTTCCGGACAGTTCTTC.

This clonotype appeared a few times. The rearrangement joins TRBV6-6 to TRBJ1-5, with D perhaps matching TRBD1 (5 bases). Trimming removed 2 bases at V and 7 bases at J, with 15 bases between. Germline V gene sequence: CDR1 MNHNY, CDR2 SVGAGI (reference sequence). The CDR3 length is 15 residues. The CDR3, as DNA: TGTGCCAGCAGTTACCTGGGACGAGACGGACAGCCCCAGCATTTT. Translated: CASSYLGRDGQPQHF.

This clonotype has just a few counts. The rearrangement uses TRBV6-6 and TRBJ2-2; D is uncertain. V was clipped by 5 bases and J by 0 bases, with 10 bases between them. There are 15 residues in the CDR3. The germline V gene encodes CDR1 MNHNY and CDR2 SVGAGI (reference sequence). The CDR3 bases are TGTGCCAGCAGTAGTAAACTCGCGAACACCGGGGAGCTGTTTTTT. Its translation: CASSSKLANTGELFF.

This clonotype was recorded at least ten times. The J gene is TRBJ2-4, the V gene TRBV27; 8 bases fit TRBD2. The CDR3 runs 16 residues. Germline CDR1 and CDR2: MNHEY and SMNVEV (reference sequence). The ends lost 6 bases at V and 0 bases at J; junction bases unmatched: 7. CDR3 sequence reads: CASRPTSGLAKNIQYF. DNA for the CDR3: TGTGCCAGCAGGCCCACTAGCGGACTAGCCAAAAACATTCAGTACTTC.

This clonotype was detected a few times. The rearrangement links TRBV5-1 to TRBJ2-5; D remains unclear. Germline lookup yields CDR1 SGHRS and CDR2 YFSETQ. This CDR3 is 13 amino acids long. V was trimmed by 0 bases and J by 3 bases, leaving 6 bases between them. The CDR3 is CASSLVPEETQYF. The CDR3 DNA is TGCGCCAGCAGCTTGGTTCCAGAAGAGACCCAGTACTTC.

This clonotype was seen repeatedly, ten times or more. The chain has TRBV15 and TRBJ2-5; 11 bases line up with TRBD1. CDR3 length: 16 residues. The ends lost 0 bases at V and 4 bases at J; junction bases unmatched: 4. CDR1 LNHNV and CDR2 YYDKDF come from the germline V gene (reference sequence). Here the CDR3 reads CATSRDGTGGRETQYF. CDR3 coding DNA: TGTGCCACCAGCAGAGATGGGACAGGGGGTAGAGAGACCCAGTACTTC. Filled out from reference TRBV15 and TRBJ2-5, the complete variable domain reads DAMVIQNPRYQVTQFGKPVTLSCSQTLNHNVMYWYQQKSSQAPKLLFHYYDKDFNNEADTPDNFQSRRPNTSFCFLDIRSPGLGDTAMYLCATSRDGTGGRETQYFGPGTRLLVL.

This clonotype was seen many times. The CDR3, as DNA: TGTGCCAGCAGTTCTGAAGCTTCCGGGACCCGCACCGGGGAGCTGTTTTTT. Translated, it gives CASSSEASGTRTGELFF. The J gene is TRBJ2-2, the V gene TRBV12-3 or TRBV12-4, with D perhaps assigned TRBD1 or TRBD2 (5 bases each). V was cut by 4 bases and J by 4 bases, with 19 bases left in between. CDR3 size: 17 residues.

CDR3 residues: CASRMEAYEQYF. For the CDR3, the DNA is TGTGCCAGCAGGATGGAAGCCTACGAGCAGTACTTC. The J gene is TRBJ2-7, the V gene TRBV2, with D unclear. Trimming left V 6 bases short and J 2 bases short, with 8 bases between. The CDR3 length is 12 residues. Germline lookup yields CDR1 SNHLY and CDR2 FYNNEI.

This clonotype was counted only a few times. The CDR3 coding sequence is TGTGCCAGCAGTTTATCGGGACCTCAATTTGAAGCTTTCTTT. Translating gives CASSLSGPQFEAFF. This rearrangement joins TRBV27 to TRBJ1-1, with a tentative D call TRBD1 (5 bases). CDR1 MNHEY and CDR2 SMNVEV come from the germline V gene (reference sequence). The CDR3 is made up of 14 amino acids. V lost 0 bases to trimming and J lost 7 bases, with 12 bases between them.

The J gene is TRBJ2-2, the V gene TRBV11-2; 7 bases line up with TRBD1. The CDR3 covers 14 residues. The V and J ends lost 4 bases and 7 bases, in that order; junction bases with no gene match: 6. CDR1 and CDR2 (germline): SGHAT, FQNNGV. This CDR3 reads CASSSDRVGGELFF. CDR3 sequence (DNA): TGTGCCAGCAGCTCCGACAGGGTGGGCGGGGAGCTGTTTTTT.

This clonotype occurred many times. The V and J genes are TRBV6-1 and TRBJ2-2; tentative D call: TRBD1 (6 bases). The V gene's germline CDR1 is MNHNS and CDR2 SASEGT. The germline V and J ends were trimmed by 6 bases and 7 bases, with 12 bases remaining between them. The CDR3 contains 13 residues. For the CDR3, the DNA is TGTGCCAGCAGGAAACAGGGTGACGGGGAGCTGTTTTTT. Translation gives CASRKQGDGELFF.

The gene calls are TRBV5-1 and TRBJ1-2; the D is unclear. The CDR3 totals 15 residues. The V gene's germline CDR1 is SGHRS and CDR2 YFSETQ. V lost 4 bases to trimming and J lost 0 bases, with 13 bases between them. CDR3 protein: CASSRDGRSNYGYTF. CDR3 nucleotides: TGCGCCAGCAGCCGCGACGGAAGATCTAACTATGGCTACACCTTC.

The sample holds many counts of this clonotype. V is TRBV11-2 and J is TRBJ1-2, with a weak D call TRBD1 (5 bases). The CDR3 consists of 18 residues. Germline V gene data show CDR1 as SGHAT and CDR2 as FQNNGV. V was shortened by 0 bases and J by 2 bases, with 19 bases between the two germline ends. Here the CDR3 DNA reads TGTGCCAGCAGCTTAGATTGGGGCGGTTGGAAGGAAAACTATGGCTACACCTTC. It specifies CASSLDWGGWKENYGYTF.

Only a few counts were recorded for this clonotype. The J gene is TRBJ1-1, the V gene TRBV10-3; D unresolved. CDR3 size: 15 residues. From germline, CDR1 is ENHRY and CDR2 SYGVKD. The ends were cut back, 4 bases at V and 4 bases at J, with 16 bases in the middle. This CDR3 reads CAISGPESGSTEAFF. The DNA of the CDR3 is TGTGCCATCAGTGGCCCGGAGTCCGGATCCACTGAAGCTTTCTTT.

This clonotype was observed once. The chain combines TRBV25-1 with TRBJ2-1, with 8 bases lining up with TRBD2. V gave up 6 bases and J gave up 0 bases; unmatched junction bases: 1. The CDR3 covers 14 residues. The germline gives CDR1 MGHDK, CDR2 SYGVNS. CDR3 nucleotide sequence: TGTGCCAGCAGCGGGACTAGCTCCTACAATGAGCAGTTCTTC. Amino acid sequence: CASSGTSSYNEQFF.

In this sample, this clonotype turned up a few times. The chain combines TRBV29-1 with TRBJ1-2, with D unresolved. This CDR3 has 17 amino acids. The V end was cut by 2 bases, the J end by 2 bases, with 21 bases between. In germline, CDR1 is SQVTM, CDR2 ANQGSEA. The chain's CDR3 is CSVEYPNTDASNYGYTF. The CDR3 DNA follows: TGCAGCGTTGAATACCCCAACACAGATGCATCGAACTATGGCTACACCTTC.

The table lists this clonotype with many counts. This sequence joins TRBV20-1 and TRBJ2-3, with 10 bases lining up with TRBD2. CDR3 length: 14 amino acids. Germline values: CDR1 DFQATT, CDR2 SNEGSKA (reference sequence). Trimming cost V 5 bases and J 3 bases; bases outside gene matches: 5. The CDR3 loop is CSARSGGATDTQYF. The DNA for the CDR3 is TGCAGTGCTCGAAGCGGGGGGGCTACAGATACGCAGTATTTT.